This TCR beta chain was captured in a study of T cell responses to AZD1222 COVID-19 vaccine. Pooled samples include second doses given at about 4 or 12 weeks. Whole-study findings and limits: Spike regions recognized by vaccine-associated CD4 TCRs spanned the protein, led by 160-218 and 743-854. Donors were chiefly white British, with a greater number of females, and clonal diversity was perhaps underestimated. Unmutated variant regions reportedly attract nearly half of all spike-specific TCRs.

Libraries were prepared by immunoSEQ multiplex PCR; TCRdb keeps only in-frame clonotypes and omits some of them. The sample carries approximately 150,000 clones, around nine tenths recorded once. V was pared by 4 bases and J by 2 bases, with 7 bases of the junction left unmatched. This CDR3 is 15 amino acids long. Germline CDR1 and CDR2: LNHDA and SQIVND (reference sequence). Regarding this clone: Its antigen is still unknown.

This TCR was sampled from an adult who received the AZD1222 COVID-19 vaccine. This specimen consisted of peripheral blood, obtained 28 days after the second AZD1222 dose. The chain carries TRBV19 and TRBJ1-1; 7 bases match TRBD1. CDR3 protein: CASSTSRQGNTEAFF. The DNA of the CDR3 is TGTGCCAGTAGTACCTCCCGACAGGGCAACACTGAAGCTTTCTTT.